What follows are 14 T cell receptor beta chains derived from one specimen sequenced in a study of T cells in tumors after PD-1 blockade. Sequencing used immunoSEQ multiplex PCR; TCRdb keeps in-frame clones, though not all of them. The table lists about 34,000 clones, 55% to 80% of them singletons. This specimen was PBMCs, taken after anti-PD-1 treatment. The receptors were sampled from a human donor with basal cell carcinoma.

The chain has TRBV5-1 and TRBJ1-2; 7 positions match TRBD1. V shed 3 bases, J shed 5 bases, and the junction held 7 bases outside the gene matches. The CDR3 consists of 14 residues. Germline-derived CDR1 and CDR2 are SGHRS and YFSETQ. The CDR3 DNA sequence: TGCGCCAGCAGCTCGAGACAGGGTGTGTATGGCTACACCTTC. Protein product: CASSSRQGVYGYTF.

The chain couples TRBV7-9 to TRBJ2-1; D is unclear. Germline V gene lookup returns CDR1 SEHNR and CDR2 FQNEAQ (reference sequence). The CDR3 contains 12 residues. V dropped 5 bases and J dropped 9 bases, with 11 bases sitting between them. As DNA, the CDR3 is TGTGCCAGCAGCGTACAGTCGACTGAGCAGTTCTTC. It codes for CASSVQSTEQFF.

The CDR3 DNA reads TGTGCCAGCAGCTGGGACCGGGGCGAGCAGTACTTC. Its protein product is CASSWDRGEQYF. The chain has TRBV7-9 and TRBJ2-7; D possibly uses TRBD1 or TRBD2 (5 bases each). CDR3 length: 12 amino acids. Germline V gene sequence: CDR1 SEHNR, CDR2 FQNEAQ (reference sequence). V was pared by 4 bases and J by 6 bases, with 10 bases between.

This rearrangement joins TRBV29-1 to TRBJ1-3, with 7 positions matching TRBD1. This CDR3 is built from 14 residues. V lost 7 bases, J lost 3 bases, and 9 bases stayed unmatched. CDR1 and CDR2 from the germline V gene are SQVTM and ANQGSEA. This CDR3 is CSARDSLLGNTIYF. The CDR3 nucleotides are TGCAGCGCCAGGGACAGCTTACTTGGAAACACCATATATTTT. Full variable domain (rest looked up from reference TRBV29-1 and TRBJ1-3): SAVISQKPSRDICQRGTSLTIQCQVDSQVTMMFWYRQQPGQSLTLIATANQGSEATYESGFVIDKFPISRPNLTFSTLTVSNMSPEDSSIYLCSARDSLLGNTIYFGEGSWLTVV.

This clone showed up just a few times. This chain links TRBV7-3 with TRBJ2-2; the match to TRBD2 covers 7 bases. V gave up 2 bases and J gave up 4 bases; unmatched junction bases: 4. The CDR3 has 15 residues. From germline, CDR1 is SGHTA and CDR2 FQGTGA. The chain's CDR3 is CASSLGGRATGELFF. The DNA for the CDR3 is TGTGCCAGCAGCTTAGGTGGGAGGGCCACCGGGGAGCTGTTTTTT.

This clone appeared a few times. This chain uses TRBV2 with TRBJ1-6; a weak D match, TRBD1 (5 bases). The CDR3 totals 13 residues. The V end was cut by 4 bases, the J end by 10 bases, with 11 bases between. Germline lookup yields CDR1 SNHLY and CDR2 FYNNEI. The CDR3 region is CASSAEGPSPLHF. CDR3 DNA: TGTGCCAGCAGTGCCGAGGGACCGTCACCCCTCCACTTT.

The J gene is TRBJ1-6, the V gene TRBV29-1, with 7 bases that match TRBD1. Germline V lookup: CDR1 SQVTM, CDR2 ANQGSEA. With 4 bases clipped from V and 8 bases from J, the junction kept 5 bases outside the gene matches. This CDR3 is built from 13 residues. The CDR3 bases are TGCAGCGTTGGCGAAACAGGGGATTCACCCCTCCACTTT. It specifies CSVGETGDSPLHF.

The gene calls are TRBV7-2 and TRBJ1-2, with TRBD1 identical over 10 bases. Losses at the gene ends were 5 bases for V and 7 bases for J; bases not matched to a gene: 10. Germline CDR1 is SGHTA and CDR2 is FQGNSA. The CDR3 loop spans 15 amino acids. The chain's CDR3 is CASSADRGLPSGYTF. CDR3 in DNA: TGTGCCAGCAGCGCAGACAGGGGGCTCCCAAGTGGCTACACCTTC.

J is TRBJ1-1 and V is TRBV9; D is unclear. The CDR3 length is 15 residues. V was pared by 0 bases and J by 5 bases, with 14 bases between. CDR1 and CDR2 (germline): SGDLS, YYNGEE. The CDR3 DNA follows: TGTGCCAGCAGCGTAGATCCTACGGTGGGGACTGAAGCTTTCTTT. Residues: CASSVDPTVGTEAFF.

This chain joins TRBV5-8 and TRBJ2-4; D call uncertain. V gave up 5 bases and J gave up 7 bases, with 22 bases separating them. The CDR3 sequence is 16 residues long. Per the germline V gene, CDR1 is SGHTS and CDR2 is YDEGEE. CDR3 sequence: CASRTRDPKTRNIQYF. Written as DNA, the CDR3 is TGTGCCAGCAGGACCCGAGATCCAAAGACGCGTAACATTCAGTACTTC.

This clone was detected a few times. J is TRBJ1-5 and V is TRBV6-4, with 7 bases lining up with TRBD1. Germline-derived CDR1 and CDR2 are MRHNA and SNTAGT. With V trimmed by 0 bases and J by 3 bases, 5 bases remained unmatched. CDR3 length: 16 amino acids. This chain's CDR3 is CASSDSTTGDNQPQHF. In DNA form, the CDR3 reads TGTGCCAGCAGTGACTCAACCACAGGGGACAATCAGCCCCAGCATTTT.

With respect to this clone: The junction shows a germline mismatch at one end, possibly a read error. This chain uses TRBV7-7 with TRBJ2-2; 12 positions agree with TRBD2. This CDR3 comprises 20 residues. Germline V gene sequence: CDR1 SSHAT, CDR2 FNYEAQ (reference sequence). CDR3 protein: CASSQYEILAGGPGTGELFF. DNA for the CDR3: TGTGCTAGCAGCCAATACGAGATTCTAGCGGGAGGGCCGGGAACCGGGGAGCTGTTTTTT.

This clone was seen only once. This sequence joins TRBV6-1 and TRBJ2-2; 14 positions agree with TRBD2. CDR3 size: 15 residues. Trimming removed 3 bases from V and 6 bases from J; junction bases left unmatched: 0. Germline lookup yields CDR1 MNHNS and CDR2 SASEGT. The CDR3 DNA sequence: TGTGCCAGCAGTGAGGGACTAGCGGGGGCCGGGGAGCTGTTTTTT. Amino acid sequence: CASSEGLAGAGELFF.

The chain has TRBV7-9 and TRBJ1-6, with a possible D match to TRBD1 (5 bases). Germline assignment: CDR1 SEHNR and CDR2 FQNEAQ (reference sequence). V lost 8 bases and J lost 3, with 11 bases in between. This CDR3 comprises 14 residues. The CDR3 DNA sequence: TGTGCCAGCGGACGGGGCCTCTATAATTCACCCCTCCACTTT. Amino acid sequence: CASGRGLYNSPLHF. Based on the CDR3 plus reference TRBV7-9 and TRBJ1-6, the full variable domain is DTGVSQNPRHKITKRGQNVTFRCDPISEHNRLYWYRQTLGQGPEFLTYFQNEAQLEKSRLLSDRFSAERPKGSFSTLEIQRTEQGDSAMYLCASGRGLYNSPLHFGNGTRLTVT.